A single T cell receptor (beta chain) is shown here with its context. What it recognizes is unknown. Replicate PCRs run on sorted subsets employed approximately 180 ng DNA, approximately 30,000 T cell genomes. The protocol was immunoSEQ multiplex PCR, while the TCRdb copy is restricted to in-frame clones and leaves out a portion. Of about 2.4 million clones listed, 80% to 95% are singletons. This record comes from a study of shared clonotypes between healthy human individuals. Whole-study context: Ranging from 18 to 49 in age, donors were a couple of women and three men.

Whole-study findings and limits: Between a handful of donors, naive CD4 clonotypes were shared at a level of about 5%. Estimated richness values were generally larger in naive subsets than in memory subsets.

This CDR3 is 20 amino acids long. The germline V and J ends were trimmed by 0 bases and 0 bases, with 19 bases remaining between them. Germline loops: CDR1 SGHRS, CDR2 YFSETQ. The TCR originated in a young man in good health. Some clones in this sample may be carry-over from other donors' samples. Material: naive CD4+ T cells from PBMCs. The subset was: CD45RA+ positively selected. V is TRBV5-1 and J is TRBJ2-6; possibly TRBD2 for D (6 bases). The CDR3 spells CASSLEFFGTGTSGANVLTF. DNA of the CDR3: TGCGCCAGCAGCTTGGAATTTTTCGGGACTGGGACCTCTGGGGCCAACGTCCTGACTTTC. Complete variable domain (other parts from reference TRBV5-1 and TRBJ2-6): KAGVTQTPRYLIKTRGQQVTLSCSPISGHRSVSWYQQTPGQGLQFLFEYFSETQRNKGNFPGRFSGRQFSNSRSEMNVSTLELGDSALYLCASSLEFFGTGTSGANVLTFGAGSRLTVL.